One sample yielded the 17 T cell receptor beta chains listed below, sequenced in a study of OX40 agonist ivuxolimab in advanced cancers. TCRdb's copy holds only in-frame clones and misses some; the assay was immunoSEQ multiplex PCR. There are 70,000 to 95,000 clones in the sample; approximately 91% occur only once, and approximately 0.69% lies in the top ten. The material sequenced was CD4+ or CD8+ T cells sorted from blood, taken in a trial of the OX40 agonist ivuxolimab. These receptors came from an adult with an advanced solid tumor such as melanoma, head and neck, liver or kidney cancer.

This clone was picked up one time. The rearrangement joins TRBV19 to TRBJ2-4, with D tentatively TRBD1 (5 bases). The germline V and J ends were trimmed by 6 bases and 3 bases, with 18 bases remaining between them. Germline CDR1 LNHDA, CDR2 SQIVND (reference sequence). The CDR3 loop spans 16 amino acids. CDR3 sequence (DNA): TGTGCCAGTAGCCGACAGATAGACTCAATCAAAAACATTCAGTACTTC. Protein sequence: CASSRQIDSIKNIQYF.

The sample holds one count of this clone. V usage is TRBV7-8 and J usage is TRBJ2-2, with 12 nucleotides matching TRBD2. CDR1 SGHVS and CDR2 FQNEAQ come from the germline V gene. This CDR3 has 16 amino acids. The J segment lost 2 bases and the V segment lost 7 bases, leaving 5 bases of the junction unmatched. CDR3 protein: CASTPTSGGNTGELFF. The CDR3 nucleotides read TGTGCCAGCACGCCGACTAGCGGGGGAAACACCGGGGAGCTGTTTTTT.

The chain carries TRBV6-1 and TRBJ1-5, with no clear D. Germline lookup yields CDR1 MNHNS and CDR2 SASEGT. The CDR3 runs to 17 residues. V was cut by 1 base and J by 5 bases, with 18 bases left in between. The CDR3 sequence: CASSEEGRFLYDQPQHF. The DNA of the CDR3 is TGTGCCAGCAGTGAAGAAGGCAGGTTCTTATATGATCAGCCCCAGCATTTT.

The chain has TRBV5-4 and TRBJ2-7, with D possibly being TRBD2 (6 bases). Deletions cut 4 bases from V and 2 bases from J, with 13 bases between. The CDR3 length is 14 residues. Germline V gives CDR1 SGHNT, CDR2 YYREEE (reference sequence). The CDR3: CASSPYGSTYEQYF. The CDR3 bases are TGTGCCAGCAGCCCGTACGGGAGTACCTACGAGCAGTACTTC. Full variable domain (rest looked up from reference TRBV5-4 and TRBJ2-7): ETGVTQSPTHLIKTRGQQVTLRCSSQSGHNTVSWYQQALGQGPQFIFQYYREEENGRGNFPPRFSGLQFPNYSSELNVNALELDDSALYLCASSPYGSTYEQYFGPGTRLTVT.

The rearrangement joins TRBV6-5 to TRBJ2-2; 9 bases are a match to TRBD1. The CDR3 loop spans 15 amino acids. V was pared by 3 bases and J by 4 bases, with 3 bases of the junction left unmatched. The germline gives CDR1 MNHEY, CDR2 SVGAGI. Here the CDR3 reads CASSYDRGSTGELFF. CDR3 DNA sequence: TGTGCCAGCAGTTATGACAGGGGGAGCACCGGGGAGCTGTTTTTT.

Written as DNA, the CDR3 is TGTGCCAGCAGCTTAGGGGTCGGGGCGGGTGGCGCCGGGGAGCTGTTTTTT. It encodes CASSLGVGAGGAGELFF. V and J are TRBV7-2 and TRBJ2-2; D may match TRBD1 or TRBD2 (5 bases each). Germline CDR1 is SGHTA and CDR2 is FQGNSA. The length of the CDR3 is 17 residues. Trimming left V 1 base short and J 6 bases short, with 18 bases between.

CDR3 sequence reads: CASSLDRDQPQHF. Here the CDR3 DNA reads TGTGCCAGCAGTCTAGACCGAGACCAGCCCCAGCATTTT. The V call is TRBV2, the J call TRBJ1-5; D is uncertain. Trimming pared 5 bases from V and 7 bases from J, leaving 12 bases between. The CDR3 totals 13 residues. The germline CDR1 and CDR2 sequences are SNHLY and FYNNEI.

V usage is TRBV5-1 and J usage is TRBJ2-1, with 9 nucleotides matching TRBD2. This CDR3 has 13 residues. Germline CDR1 and CDR2: SGHRS and YFSETQ. The V segment lost 4 bases and the J segment 7 bases; nucleotides outside the gene matches: 3. The CDR3 protein is CASSGTSSNEQFF. CDR3 bases: TGCGCCAGCAGCGGGACTAGCTCAAATGAGCAGTTCTTC.

This clone was found a few times. The chain couples TRBV11-3 to TRBJ2-7; unclear D gene. The CDR3 is 14 amino acids. The V end was cut by 0 bases, the J end by 2 bases, with 8 bases between. Germline-derived CDR1 and CDR2 are SGHNT and YENEEA. CDR3 region: CASSLDRLTYEQYF. The CDR3 DNA follows: TGTGCCAGCAGCTTAGATAGGCTAACCTACGAGCAGTACTTC.

This chain joins TRBV4-2 and TRBJ1-4; D perhaps matches TRBD1 (6 bases). The germline V gene encodes CDR1 LGHNA and CDR2 YNFKEQ. The CDR3 is made up of 13 amino acids. V lost 0 bases to trimming and J lost 7 bases, with 6 bases between them. DNA for the CDR3: TGTGCCAGCAGCCAAGAGACAGGTGAAAAACTGTTTTTT. Its translation: CASSQETGEKLFF.

The chain uses TRBV7-2 and TRBJ2-4, with 8 positions matching TRBD2. Germline trimming cut 5 bases from V and 15 bases from J; bases unmatched to any gene: 21. The CDR3 has 16 residues. Germline V gives CDR1 SGHTA, CDR2 FQGNSA. The CDR3 DNA sequence: TGTGCCAGCAGCCAAGGATCAACGGGAGGGCCTGACGTTCGGTACTTC. It yields the protein CASSQGSTGGPDVRYF.

This sequence joins TRBV2 and TRBJ1-4; 8 bases agree with TRBD1. V shed 4 bases, J shed 8 bases, and the junction held 6 bases outside the gene matches. CDR3 size: 14 residues. Per the germline V gene, CDR1 is SNHLY and CDR2 is FYNNEI. As DNA, the CDR3 is TGTGCCAGCAGTGCTCGGACAGGGTGGGAAAAACTGTTTTTT. Translation gives CASSARTGWEKLFF.

The rearrangement uses TRBV10-3 and TRBJ2-7; 11 nucleotides align to TRBD2. The V and J ends lost 6 bases and 2 bases, in that order; junction bases with no gene match: 3. The germline V gene encodes CDR1 ENHRY and CDR2 SYGVKD. The CDR3 sequence is 14 residues long. The DNA for the CDR3 is TGTGCCATCAGCGGGACTAGCGGTGCCTACGAGCAGTACTTC. This translates into CAISGTSGAYEQYF.

This chain uses TRBV5-1 with TRBJ2-7; a possible D gene is TRBD1 (6 bases). Trimming pared 0 bases from V and 5 bases from J, leaving 15 bases between. The CDR3 length is 15 residues. Germline loops: CDR1 SGHRS, CDR2 YFSETQ. The DNA for the CDR3 is TGCGCCAGCAGCTTGGTGGGGGCCCTAGAAGACGAGCAGTACTTC. Amino acids: CASSLVGALEDEQYF.

V and J are TRBV11-2 and TRBJ2-3; D might be TRBD1 (6 bases). Germline CDR1 is SGHAT and CDR2 is FQNNGV. The CDR3 consists of 14 residues. V gave up 7 bases and J gave up 0 bases, with 11 bases separating them. The DNA for the CDR3 is TGTGCCAGCACTAGGGGGTCCAGCACAGATACGCAGTATTTT. Protein: CASTRGSSTDTQYF.

Comments on this clone: One junction end disagrees with the germline gene, perhaps due to a read error. This chain joins TRBV7-8 and TRBJ1-3, with unresolved D. CDR3 length: 16 amino acids. CDR1 is SGHVS, CDR2 FQNEAQ, per germline. For the CDR3, the DNA is TGTACCAGCAGCTTATTAGTCCGGAGCACTGGAAACACCATATATTTT. Its translation is CTSSLLVRSTGNTIYF.

The rearrangement links TRBV7-8 to TRBJ1-1; no definite D call. The CDR3 sequence is 16 residues long. Per germline, CDR1 SGHVS and CDR2 FQNEAQ. V was shortened by 0 bases and J by 1 base, with 12 bases between the two germline ends. The CDR3 region is CASSLALTYWNTEAFF. The DNA for the CDR3 is TGTGCCAGCAGCTTAGCGCTTACTTACTGGAACACTGAAGCTTTCTTT.